This TCR beta chain stems from a study of cytomegalovirus exposure and HLA in healthy donors. Researchers ran the PCR with 60 Vbeta and 13 Jbeta primers. Sequenced by immunoSEQ multiplex PCR; TCRdb stores in-frame clones only, minus some. The sample contains under 200,000 clones, 82% of which appear only once. The TCR comes from a girl aged 2 to 9 in good health and CMV-seropositive. Sequenced material: PBMCs.

The chain's CDR3 is CASSYLRGRMYEQYF. Written as DNA, the CDR3 is TGTGCCAGCAGTTACCTGAGGGGGCGAATGTACGAGCAGTACTTC. This chain uses TRBV6-5 with TRBJ2-7, with 7 positions matching TRBD1. Germline V gives CDR1 MNHEY, CDR2 SVGAGI. Trimming took 2 bases from V and 4 from J; bases not matched to a gene: 8. The CDR3 has 15 amino acids.